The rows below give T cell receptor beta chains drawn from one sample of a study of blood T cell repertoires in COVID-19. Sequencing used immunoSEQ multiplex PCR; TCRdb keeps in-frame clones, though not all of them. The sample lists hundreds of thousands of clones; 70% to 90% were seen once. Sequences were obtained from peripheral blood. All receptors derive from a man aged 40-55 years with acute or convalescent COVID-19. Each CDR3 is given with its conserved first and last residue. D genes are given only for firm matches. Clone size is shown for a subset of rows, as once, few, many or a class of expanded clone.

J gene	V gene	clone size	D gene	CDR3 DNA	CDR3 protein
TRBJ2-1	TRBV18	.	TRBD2	TGTGCCAGCTCACTATCCTCGGGACTAGCGGAAACACACTCCTACAATGAGCAGTTCTTC	CASSLSSGLAETHSYNEQFF
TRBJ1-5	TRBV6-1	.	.	TGTGCCAGCAGTGAGGGGGCAGGGAACAATCAGCCCCAGCATTTT	CASSEGAGNNQPQHF
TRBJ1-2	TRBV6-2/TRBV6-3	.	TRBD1	TGTGCCAGCAGTTTCCGGACAGGGACCTATGGCTACACCTTC	CASSFRTGTYGYTF
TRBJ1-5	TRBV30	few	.	TGTGCCTGGAGTGTGGGGCACAAGGAGCCCCAGCATTTT	CAWSVGHKEPQHF
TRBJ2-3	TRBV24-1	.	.	TGTGCCACCAGTGCATCGGGGTCGTCAGATACGCAGTATTTT	CATSASGSSDTQYF
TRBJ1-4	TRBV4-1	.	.	TGCGCCAGCAGCCAAAAGATAGGACAGATTACAACTAATGAAAAACTGTTTTTT	CASSQKIGQITTNEKLFF
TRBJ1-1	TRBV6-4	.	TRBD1	TGTGCCAGCAGTGACTCAAAGACAGGGGTGCGGAACACTGAAGCTTTCTTT	CASSDSKTGVRNTEAFF
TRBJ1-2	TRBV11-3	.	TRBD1	TGTGCCAGCAGCTTAGATCTGAATGGGACAGGGGAGTACTATGGCTACACCTTC	CASSLDLNGTGEYYGYTF
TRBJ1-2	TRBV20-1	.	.	TGCAGTAACAGGAGACACTATGGCTACACCTTC	CSNRRHYGYTF
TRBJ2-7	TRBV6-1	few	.	TGTGCCAGCAGTGAATGGGGTAAGGGGACAAGCTACGAGCAGTACTTC	CASSEWGKGTSYEQYF
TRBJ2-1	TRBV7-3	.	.	TGTGCCAGCAGCTTGCCGACTAGAGGCGATGAGCAGTTCTTC	CASSLPTRGDEQFF
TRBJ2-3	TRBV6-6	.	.	TGTGCCAGCAAGGATCCAGACTATAGCACAGATACGCAGTATTTT	CASKDPDYSTDTQYF
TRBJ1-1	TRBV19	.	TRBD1	TGTGCCAGTAGTTCCAGACAGGGGATGAACACTGAAGCTTTCTTT	CASSSRQGMNTEAFF
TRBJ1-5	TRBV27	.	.	TGTGCCAGCAGTCTTCGACAGAACAATCAGCCCCAGCATTTT	CASSLRQNNQPQHF
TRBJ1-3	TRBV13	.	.	TGTGCCAGCAGCTTAGCCGGCGGAGGAAACACCATATATTTT	CASSLAGGGNTIYF
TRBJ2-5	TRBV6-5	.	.	TGTGCCAGCAGTTTACTTAAGGACAGTGATGGGACCCAGTACTTC	CASSLLKDSDGTQYF
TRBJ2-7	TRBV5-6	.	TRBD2	TGTGCCAGCAGCTTGGCCCGGGGGGGGCGCGAGCAGTACTTC	CASSLARGGREQYF
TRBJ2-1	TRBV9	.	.	TGTGCCAGCTCACTCAATTCCCTTGAGCAGTTCTTC	CASSLNSLEQFF
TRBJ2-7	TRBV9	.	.	TGTGCCAGCAGCCCAGCTGGGGAGTCCTACGAGCAGTACTTC	CASSPAGESYEQYF
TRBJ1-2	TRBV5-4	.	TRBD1	TGTGCCAGCACTAGGGACAGGGGAGTGGATGGCTACACCTTC	CASTRDRGVDGYTF
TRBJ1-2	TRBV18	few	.	TGTGCCAGCTCACAGGGGGTCCTCGCCTATGGCTACACCTTC	CASSQGVLAYGYTF
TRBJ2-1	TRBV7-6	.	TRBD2	TGTGCCAGCAGCTTTAGGACTAGCGCCTCCAATGAGCAGTTCTTC	CASSFRTSASNEQFF
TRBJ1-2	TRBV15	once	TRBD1	TGTGCCACCAGCCCTCGACAGGGAAACGGCTATGGCTACACCTTC	CATSPRQGNGYGYTF
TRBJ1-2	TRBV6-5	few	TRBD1	TGTGCCTCCGGAACGGGACAGCCTTATGGCTACACCTTC	CASGTGQPYGYTF
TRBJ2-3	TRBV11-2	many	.	TGTGCCAGCAGCTCCCAGGGGACAGATACGCAGTATTTT	CASSSQGTDTQYF
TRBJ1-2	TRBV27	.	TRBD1	TGTGCCAGCAGTTTTTGGACAGGGGTCGGCTACACCTTC	CASSFWTGVGYTF
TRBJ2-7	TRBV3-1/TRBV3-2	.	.	TGTGCCAGCAGCCAAACCCCTACCTCTCTTGCCGAGCAGTACTTC	CASSQTPTSLAEQYF
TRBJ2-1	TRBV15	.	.	TGTGCCACCAGCAGTCCCAACTTGGATGAGCAGTTCTTC	CATSSPNLDEQFF
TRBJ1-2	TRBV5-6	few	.	TGTGCCAGCAGCCTACTACAGGGAAACTATGGCTACACCTTC	CASSLLQGNYGYTF
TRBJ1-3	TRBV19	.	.	TGTGCCAGTAGTATAGATGGGCCGGAGGTCCCGGGAAACACCATATATTTT	CASSIDGPEVPGNTIYF
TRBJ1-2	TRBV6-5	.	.	TGTGCCAGCAGTCCGTACACGGACAGCAACTATGGCTACACCTTC	CASSPYTDSNYGYTF
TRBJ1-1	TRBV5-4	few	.	TGTGCCAGCAGCTTGGGGCCGGGAGTGAACACTGAAGCTTTCTTT	CASSLGPGVNTEAFF
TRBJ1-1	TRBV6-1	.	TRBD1	TGTGCCAGCAACCTACAGGGGGCCCACACTGAAGCTTTCTTT	CASNLQGAHTEAFF
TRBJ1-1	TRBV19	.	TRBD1	TGTGCCAGTATATACAGGGGGCGGGATACTGAAGCTTTCTTT	CASIYRGRDTEAFF
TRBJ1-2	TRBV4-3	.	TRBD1	TGCGCCAGCAGCCAATCTACAGGGGCGAACTATGGCTACACCTTC	CASSQSTGANYGYTF
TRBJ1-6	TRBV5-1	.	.	TGCGCCAGCAGCCTCTCGGGGGGGACTCGGGATAATTCACCCCTCCACTTT	CASSLSGGTRDNSPLHF
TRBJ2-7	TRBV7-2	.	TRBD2	TGTGCCAGCAGCTTAGTCGGGGGGGAAACCTACGAGCAGTACTTC	CASSLVGGETYEQYF
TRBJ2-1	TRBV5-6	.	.	TGTGCCAGCAGCTTGGGTCTCCAGAGGGATGAGCAGTTCTTC	CASSLGLQRDEQFF
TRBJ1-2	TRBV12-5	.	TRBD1	TGTGCTAGTGGTCCTGACAGGGGCCAAGCTAACTATGGCTACACCTTC	CASGPDRGQANYGYTF
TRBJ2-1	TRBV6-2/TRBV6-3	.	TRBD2	TGTGCCAGCAGCCGTAGCGGGGGCAAGTCCTACAATGAGCAGTTCTTC	CASSRSGGKSYNEQFF
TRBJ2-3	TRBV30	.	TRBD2	TGTGCCTGGAGTCAGGGAAGGACTAGTTCAGATACGCAGTATTTT	CAWSQGRTSSDTQYF
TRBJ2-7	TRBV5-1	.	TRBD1	TGCGCCAGCGGGACAGGAGCCTTGGGTGAGCAGTACTTC	CASGTGALGEQYF
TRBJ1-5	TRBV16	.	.	TGTGCCAGCACCTTCGAGAATAGCGGGACCCCCCGACATTTT	CASTFENSGTPRHF
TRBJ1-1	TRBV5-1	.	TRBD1	TGCGCCAGCAGCGACCCGGGACAGCCAGAAGCTTTCTTT	CASSDPGQPEAFF
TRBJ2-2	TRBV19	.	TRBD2	TGTGCCAGTAGTCCGCGACTAGCGGGGGGGCACACCGGGGAGCTGTTTTTT	CASSPRLAGGHTGELFF
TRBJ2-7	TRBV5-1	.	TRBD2	TGCGCCAGCAGCGGGGTAAGCGGGGGGCCTGAGCAGTACTTC	CASSGVSGGPEQYF
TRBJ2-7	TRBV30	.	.	TGTGCCTGGAGTGTAAGTCTACAGGAACTCTCCTACGAGCAGTACTTC	CAWSVSLQELSYEQYF
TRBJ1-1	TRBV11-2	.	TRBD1	TGTGCCAGCAGCTCCACCTGGACAGGGCTTAACACTGAAGCTTTCTTT	CASSSTWTGLNTEAFF
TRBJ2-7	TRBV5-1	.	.	TGCGCCAGCAGCCTACCACCAGGCGGGGCCGCCTACGAGCAGTACTTC	CASSLPPGGAAYEQYF
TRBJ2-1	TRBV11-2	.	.	TGTGCCAGCACCCAGGGCCTAGTCTACAATGAGCAGTTCTTC	CASTQGLVYNEQFF
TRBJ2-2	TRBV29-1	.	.	TGCAGCGGCTCAGGTTACACCGGGGAGCTGTTTTTT	CSGSGYTGELFF
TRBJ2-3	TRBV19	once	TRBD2	TGTGCCAGTAGTATTTCCGGGATAGCGGGGGCCTCAGATACGCAGTATTTT	CASSISGIAGASDTQYF
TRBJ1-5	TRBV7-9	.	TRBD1	TGTGCCAGCAGCTTAGGGTCAGGGGGCGATAATCAGCCCCAGCATTTT	CASSLGSGGDNQPQHF
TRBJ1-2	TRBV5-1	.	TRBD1	TGCGCCAGCAGCGCGATGACAGGGGAAGGTGGCTACACCTTC	CASSAMTGEGGYTF